This T cell receptor (beta chain) was documented in a study of blood T cell repertoires in COVID-19. About the study: Samples representing acute and convalescent COVID-19 were sourced from the United States, Italy and Spain. Nucleic acid was either cDNA or gDNA, and it came from T cells, B-cell-depleted T cells, or PBMCs.

The CDR3 extends over 14 amino acids. Germline-derived CDR1 and CDR2 are SGHRS and YFSETQ. With 0 bases removed from V and 5 bases from J, the gap between germline ends came to 11 bases. Libraries were prepared by immunoSEQ multiplex PCR; TCRdb keeps only in-frame clonotypes and omits some of them. This sample has under 350,000 clones, with around nine tenths found just once. Participants were aged roughly 18 to 90 years, lived in some 23 US areas, and enrolled virtually. Allocation to cohorts depended on clinical history reported by the participants. This TCR came from a woman aged 18-30 years who had recovered from COVID-19. The V and J genes are TRBV5-1 and TRBJ2-5, with D possibly matching TRBD2 (6 bases). The sequenced material came from PBMCs or T cells enriched from blood (not recorded which). The CDR3 nucleotides are TGCGCCAGCAGCTTGGAACAGGCGGGGGAGACCCAGTACTTC. It is translated as CASSLEQAGETQYF.